The T cell receptor (beta chain) under discussion was sequenced for a study of neurological immune-mediated disorders. Study findings and constraints: There were no CDR3 amino acid sequences shared by expanded clones across subjects, a result suggesting private repertoires in all groups.

Template-switch 5'RACE cDNA synthesis added a 10-nucleotide unique molecular identifier. Whenever a sequencing run was performed, it yielded over 160 million TCR-beta sequences from 15-18 subjects. TCRdb ran MiXCR on the 5' RACE reads and lists one entry per CDR3 protein. Here the sample spans approximately 48,000 distinct CDR3 sequences, 10% to 13% being singletons. Trimming took 3 bases from V and 7 from J; bases not matched to a gene: 7. The CDR3 has 14 amino acids. In germline, CDR1 is SGHRS, CDR2 YFSETQ. This clonotype has at least ten counts. What it binds is not known. The source is a man in his 70s with HTLV-1-associated myelopathy (HAM/TSP). Material for sequencing was PBMCs. The chain is built from TRBV5-1 and TRBJ1-1, with 9 bases aligning to TRBD1. CDR3 region: CASSWGGGQGEAFF. In DNA, the CDR3 is TGCGCCAGCAGCTGGGGAGGGGGACAGGGTGAAGCTTTCTTT.